This T cell receptor (beta chain) was documented in a study of T cell repertoires in cytomegalovirus infection. Study as a whole: Public TCR beta signature analysis indicated the presence of both CMV infection and matching HLA type. Findings of the study overall: The ex vivo response showed dominance by HLA-C-restricted CMV-specific TCR beta clonotypes. Cumulative public TCR beta family frequency identified CMV carriers with the relevant HLA.

TCRdb reanalysed the reads using MiXCR and keeps one entry per CDR3 protein. The table records approximately 160,000 distinct CDR3 sequences, 15% to 20% of them present only once. The CDR3 is made up of 16 amino acids. J gave up 7 bases and V 1 base, and 6 bases lay outside the gene matches. Germline lookup yields CDR1 DFQATT and CDR2 SNEGSKA (reference sequence). This clonotype was detected a few times. As yet, its antigen is unknown. The sequence derives from a human donor in good health (CMV status not recorded). Some clones in this sample may be carry-over from other donors' samples. The rearrangement uses TRBV20-1 and TRBJ2-1, with 14 nucleotides matching TRBD2. The sequencing input was CD8+ T cells from PBMCs. CDR3 in DNA: TGCAGTGCTAGAGCCCGACTAGCGGGGGGGGGTAATGAGCAGTTCTTC. Protein: CSARARLAGGGNEQFF.